The rows below give T cell receptor beta chains drawn from one sample of a study of response to subunit inactivated influenza vaccine. TCRdb passed the RT-PCR reads through MiXCR, listing each CDR3 protein once. The sample carries hundreds of thousands of distinct CDR3 sequences, roughly 18% recorded once. Material: PBMCs from blood, obtained approximately 5 days after vaccination. These receptor sequences come from a man in his fifties who received an inactivated influenza vaccine. Each CDR3 is given with its conserved first and last residue. D genes are given only for firm matches. Where a row states a size, it is once, few, many or the class of an expanded clone; other rows omit it.

DNA,CDR3,J,D,V,size
TGTGCCAGCAGCTTATTGCGGGGGGGCAAAAATGAGCAGTTCTTC,CASSLLRGGKNEQFF,TRBJ2-1,TRBD2,TRBV7-9,few
TGTGCCAGCAGCATTTACAGGGGTCTCTTCTCCTACGAGCAGTACTTC,CASSIYRGLFSYEQYF,TRBJ2-7,TRBD1,TRBV12-3/TRBV12-4,.
TGTGCCAGCAGCTCTCACCTGGACGGTTCCTACGAGCAGTACTTC,CASSSHLDGSYEQYF,TRBJ2-7,.,TRBV7-8,few
TGCAGTGCTAGATCTCGTCTAGCCGAAACAGATACGCAGTATTTT,CSARSRLAETDTQYF,TRBJ2-3,.,TRBV20-1,.
TGTGCCATCCGTACGGGTTTGAACTATGGCTACACCTTC,CAIRTGLNYGYTF,TRBJ1-2,.,TRBV12-3/TRBV12-4,.
TGTGCCAGCAGTGGGGGCGGGATAGAGACCCAGTACTTC,CASSGGGIETQYF,TRBJ2-5,.,TRBV25-1,.
TGCAGTGCCTCGATCAGGGGGATCGTGGCAGATACGCAGTATTTT,CSASIRGIVADTQYF,TRBJ2-3,TRBD1,TRBV20-1,few
TGCAGTGCTACGAAAGGGACTAGCGGCACAGATACGCAGTATTTT,CSATKGTSGTDTQYF,TRBJ2-3,TRBD2,TRBV20-1,few
TGCGCCAGCAGCCAAGAAGACAGGGGATTGTCGTACACCGGGGAGCTGTTTTTT,CASSQEDRGLSYTGELFF,TRBJ2-2,TRBD1,TRBV4-3,few
TGTGCCAGCAGCTTCTCGCTGGATCATGAGACCCAGTACTTC,CASSFSLDHETQYF,TRBJ2-5,.,TRBV5-5,.
TGTGCTAGTAGCAGTGGGGCGGACACCGGGGAGCTGTTTTTT,CASSSGADTGELFF,TRBJ2-2,.,TRBV12-3/TRBV12-4,many
TGTGCCAGCAGTGAAATTCCCGGGACAGGCTCAGTCAAGCAGTACTTC,CASSEIPGTGSVKQYF,TRBJ2-7,TRBD1,TRBV6-1,.
TGTGCCAGCAGCTTGGCCCCGGGACAGGGGGACGATGAGCAGTTCTTC,CASSLAPGQGDDEQFF,TRBJ2-1,TRBD1,TRBV5-6,.
TGTGCCACCGGGACCGGACTAGCGGGAGCGGTAGATACGCAGTATTTT,CATGTGLAGAVDTQYF,TRBJ2-3,TRBD2,TRBV24-1,.
TGCGCCAGCAGCCAAGTCGGGACTCACTCTGGAAACACCATATATTTT,CASSQVGTHSGNTIYF,TRBJ1-3,.,TRBV4-1,.
TGCAGTGCTCGGACAGGGGGCACCGAGCAGTACTTC,CSARTGGTEQYF,TRBJ2-7,TRBD1,TRBV20-1,.
TGCAGTGCTAGAGGGGGGGAGTTTGTGCCCCAGCATTTT,CSARGGEFVPQHF,TRBJ1-5,.,TRBV20-1,few
TGTGCCAGCAGCTTAGTGCGGCTAGCGGGAACCGCCGGGGAGCTGTTTTTT,CASSLVRLAGTAGELFF,TRBJ2-2,TRBD2,TRBV7-2,.
TGTGCCAGCTCACCACCGACCGTACAGTCTAATGAAAAACTGTTTTTT,CASSPPTVQSNEKLFF,TRBJ1-4,.,TRBV18,few
TGTGTCAGCAGCTTGGGCAGGGAGCAGTTCTTC,CVSSLGREQFF,TRBJ2-1,.,TRBV5-6,.
TGTGCCAGCAGCCAAGTTAGTTTCCCAGCAAACACTGAAGCTTTCTTT,CASSQVSFPANTEAFF,TRBJ1-1,.,TRBV4-2,.
TGCGCCAGCAGCATACAGGGTACGGGAAATGAGCAGTTCTTC,CASSIQGTGNEQFF,TRBJ2-1,.,TRBV5-1,.
TGTGCCAGCAGCATAGCGGGACGATCCTCCTACGAGCAGTACTTC,CASSIAGRSSYEQYF,TRBJ2-7,TRBD2,TRBV28,few
TGTGCCAGCAGCCAATCCGGACGGAGCGCAACTAATGAAAAACTGTTTTTT,CASSQSGRSATNEKLFF,TRBJ1-4,.,TRBV4-2,.
TGTGCCAGCAGCCATAGCGGGAGAGACCGCAATGAGCAGTTCTTC,CASSHSGRDRNEQFF,TRBJ2-1,TRBD2,TRBV7-6,.
TGTGCCAGCAGTTACTTGGACTATCCCCTCAATGAGCAGTTCTTC,CASSYLDYPLNEQFF,TRBJ2-1,.,TRBV6-5,few
TGCGCCAGCAGCCAAGATCGGACAGTGAACACTGAAGCTTTCTTT,CASSQDRTVNTEAFF,TRBJ1-1,.,TRBV4-1,few
TGTGCCATCAAAAGGGACGGACGGCTCTACAATGAGCAGTTCTTC,CAIKRDGRLYNEQFF,TRBJ2-1,.,TRBV10-3,.
TGCAGCGTTTACGGGGGGCCCTACAATGAGCAGTTCTTC,CSVYGGPYNEQFF,TRBJ2-1,.,TRBV29-1,.
TGTGCCAGCAGCGCCTCCTCGGGGGGGGCCTACGAGCAGTACTTC,CASSASSGGAYEQYF,TRBJ2-7,TRBD2,TRBV7-2,.
TGTGCCAGCAGCTTACCGAGTTGGGAGAGCACAGATACGCAGTATTTT,CASSLPSWESTDTQYF,TRBJ2-3,.,TRBV7-9,.
TGTGCCAGCAGCCCACGGATTGGGCCAGATACGCAGTATTTT,CASSPRIGPDTQYF,TRBJ2-3,.,TRBV7-2,.